The present T cell receptor beta chain was sequenced within a study of identical twins. V lost 0 bases to trimming and J lost 2 bases; unmatched junction nucleotides: 14. This CDR3 is built from 19 residues. CDR1 and CDR2 (germline): SGHRS, YFSETQ. MiXCR, run by TCRdb on the 5' RACE reads, gives a single entry per CDR3 protein. Counted here are some 760,000 distinct CDR3 sequences, about 20% occurring once; the ten biggest clones make up under 15%. This sample was also put to use in a study of T cells expressing NK-cell markers.

The clonotype was recovered from a woman between 18 and 30 years old in good health. V and J are TRBV5-1 and TRBJ2-1; the match to TRBD2 covers 7 bases. Sequencing input: PBMCs. CDR3 DNA sequence: TGCGCCAGCAGCTTGGTGCCCCGACTATCGGCGGGAGCCTACAATGAGCAGTTCTTC. The encoded protein is CASSLVPRLSAGAYNEQFF. Complete variable domain (other parts from reference TRBV5-1 and TRBJ2-1): KAGVTQTPRYLIKTRGQQVTLSCSPISGHRSVSWYQQTPGQGLQFLFEYFSETQRNKGNFPGRFSGRQFSNSRSEMNVSTLELGDSALYLCASSLVPRLSAGAYNEQFFGPGTRLTVL.